This T cell receptor (beta chain) was profiled in a study of T cell responses to AZD1222 COVID-19 vaccine. General study results and limits: The reported proportion of spike-specific TCRs targeting unmutated variant regions was nearly half. CD4 TCRs covered the whole spike, strongest at regions 160-218 and 743-854. A mostly white British donor set with more females was recruited, and clonal diversity was possibly underestimated. Breadth and depth of Spike-specific TCRs rose after two AZD1222 doses.

The junction had 1 base not matched to a gene; V was cut back by 2 bases and J by 0 bases. The germline V gene has CDR1 SGHNT and CDR2 YYREEE (reference sequence). The CDR3 totals 15 residues. Clones were sequenced by immunoSEQ multiplex PCR, and TCRdb holds only the in-frame ones, with some missing. The table includes about 130,000 clones, 75% to 95% detected once. A note on this clone: Its specificity is not known.

The sequenced sample was peripheral blood, obtained 28 days after the second AZD1222 dose. The receptor comes from an adult who received the AZD1222 COVID-19 vaccine. This chain connects TRBV5-4 to TRBJ2-3, with 9 bases fitting TRBD2. Here the CDR3 reads CASSLTSGSTDTQYF. The CDR3 coding sequence is TGTGCCAGCAGCTTAACTAGCGGGAGCACAGATACGCAGTATTTT.